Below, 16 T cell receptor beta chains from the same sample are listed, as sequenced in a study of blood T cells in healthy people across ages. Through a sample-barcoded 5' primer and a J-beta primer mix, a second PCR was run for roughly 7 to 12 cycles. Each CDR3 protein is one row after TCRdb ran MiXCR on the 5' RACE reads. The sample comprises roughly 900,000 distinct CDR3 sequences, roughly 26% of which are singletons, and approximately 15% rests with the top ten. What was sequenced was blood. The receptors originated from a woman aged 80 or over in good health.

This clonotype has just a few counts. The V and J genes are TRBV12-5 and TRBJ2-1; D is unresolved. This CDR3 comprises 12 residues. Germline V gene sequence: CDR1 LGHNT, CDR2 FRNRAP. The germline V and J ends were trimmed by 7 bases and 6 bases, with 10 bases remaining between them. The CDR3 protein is CASVLDRNEQFF. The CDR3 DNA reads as TGTGCTAGTGTTCTAGACCGCAATGAGCAGTTCTTC.

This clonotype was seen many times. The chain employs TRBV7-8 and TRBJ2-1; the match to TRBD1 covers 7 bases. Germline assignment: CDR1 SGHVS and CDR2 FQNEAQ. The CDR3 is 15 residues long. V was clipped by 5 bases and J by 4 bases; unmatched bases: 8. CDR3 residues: CASSNRDSEYNEQFF. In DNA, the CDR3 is TGTGCCAGCAGCAACCGGGACAGTGAATACAATGAGCAGTTCTTC.

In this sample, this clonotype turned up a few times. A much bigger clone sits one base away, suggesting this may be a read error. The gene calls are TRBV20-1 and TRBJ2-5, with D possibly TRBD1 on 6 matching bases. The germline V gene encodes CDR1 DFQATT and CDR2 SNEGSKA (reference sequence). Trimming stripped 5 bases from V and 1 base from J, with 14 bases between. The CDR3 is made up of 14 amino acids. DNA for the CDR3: TGCAGTGCTGGCCCTACAGGGTTCCAAGAGACCCAGTACTTC. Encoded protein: CSAGPTGFQETQYF.

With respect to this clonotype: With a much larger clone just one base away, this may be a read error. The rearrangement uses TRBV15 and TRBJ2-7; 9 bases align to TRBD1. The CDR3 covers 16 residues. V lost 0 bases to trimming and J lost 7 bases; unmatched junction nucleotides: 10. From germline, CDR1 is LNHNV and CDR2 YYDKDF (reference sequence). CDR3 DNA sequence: TGTGCCACCAGCAGAGAAGGACAGGGGAATTTCGATGAGCAGTACTTC. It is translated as CATSREGQGNFDEQYF.

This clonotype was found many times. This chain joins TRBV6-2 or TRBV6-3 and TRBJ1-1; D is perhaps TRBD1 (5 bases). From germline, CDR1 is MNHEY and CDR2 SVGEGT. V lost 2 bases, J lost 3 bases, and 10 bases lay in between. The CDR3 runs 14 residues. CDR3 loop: CASSYADRDTEAFF. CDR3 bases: TGTGCCAGCAGTTACGCCGACAGAGACACTGAAGCTTTCTTT.

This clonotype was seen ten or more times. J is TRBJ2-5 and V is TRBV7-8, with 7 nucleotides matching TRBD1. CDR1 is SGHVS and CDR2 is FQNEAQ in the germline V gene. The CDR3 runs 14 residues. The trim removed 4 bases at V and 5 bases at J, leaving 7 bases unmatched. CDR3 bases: TGTGCCAGCAGCTCGCCGGGGACAGAGGAGACCCAGTACTTC. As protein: CASSSPGTEETQYF.

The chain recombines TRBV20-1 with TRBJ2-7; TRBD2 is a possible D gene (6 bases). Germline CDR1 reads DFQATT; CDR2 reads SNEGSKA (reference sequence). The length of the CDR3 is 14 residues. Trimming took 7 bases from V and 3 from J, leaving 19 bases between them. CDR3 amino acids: CSVRTTRVVYEQYF. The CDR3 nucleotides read TGCAGTGTTCGGACTACCCGGGTAGTCTACGAGCAGTACTTC.

In DNA, the CDR3 is TGTGCCAGCTCACCTATCCTACAAGAGACCCAGTACTTC. Amino acids: CASSPILQETQYF. The gene calls are TRBV18 and TRBJ2-5, with no clear D. From germline, CDR1 is KGHSH and CDR2 LQKENI. The CDR3 spans 13 residues. Trimming left V 3 bases short and J 2 bases short, with 7 bases between.

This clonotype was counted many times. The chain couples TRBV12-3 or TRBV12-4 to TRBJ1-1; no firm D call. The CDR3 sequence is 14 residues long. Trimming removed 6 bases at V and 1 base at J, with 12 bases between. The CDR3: CASSPGRANTEAFF. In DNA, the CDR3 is TGTGCCAGCAGCCCCGGCCGAGCGAACACTGAAGCTTTCTTT.

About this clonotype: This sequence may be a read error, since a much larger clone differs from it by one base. For the CDR3, the DNA is TGTGCCAGCAGTTCGACGACAGACAATACAGATACGGAGTATTTT. Translating gives CASSSTTDNTDTEYF. The J gene is TRBJ2-3, the V gene TRBV12-3 or TRBV12-4, with a possible D match to TRBD1 (5 bases). This CDR3 comprises 15 residues.

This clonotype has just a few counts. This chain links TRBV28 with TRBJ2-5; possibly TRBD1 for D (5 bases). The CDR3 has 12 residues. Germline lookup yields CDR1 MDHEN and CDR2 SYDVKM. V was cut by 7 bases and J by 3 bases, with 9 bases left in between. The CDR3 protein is CASKQVEETQYF. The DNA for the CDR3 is TGTGCCAGCAAACAGGTTGAAGAGACCCAGTACTTC.

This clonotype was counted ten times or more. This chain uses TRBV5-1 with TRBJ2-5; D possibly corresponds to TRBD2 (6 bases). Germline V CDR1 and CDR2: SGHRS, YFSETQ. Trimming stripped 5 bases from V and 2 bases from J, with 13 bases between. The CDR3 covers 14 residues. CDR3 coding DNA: TGCGCCAGCAGGCGGGGCCCTCCGCAAGAGACCCAGTACTTC. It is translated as CASRRGPPQETQYF.

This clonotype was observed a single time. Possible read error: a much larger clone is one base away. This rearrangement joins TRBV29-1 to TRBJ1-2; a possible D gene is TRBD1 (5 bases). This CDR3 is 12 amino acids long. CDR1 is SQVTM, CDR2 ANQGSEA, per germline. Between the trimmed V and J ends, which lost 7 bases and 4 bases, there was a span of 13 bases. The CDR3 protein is CSALTEGYGYTF. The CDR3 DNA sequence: TGCAGCGCCCTGACAGAGGGCTATGGCTACACCTTC.

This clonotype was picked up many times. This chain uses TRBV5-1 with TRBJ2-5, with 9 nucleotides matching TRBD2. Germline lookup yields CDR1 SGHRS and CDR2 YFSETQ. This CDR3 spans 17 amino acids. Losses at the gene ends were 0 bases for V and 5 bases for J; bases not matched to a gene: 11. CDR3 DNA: TGCGCCAGCAGCTTGGGTCTAGCGGGGATATTTTCGGAGACCCAGTACTTC. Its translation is CASSLGLAGIFSETQYF.

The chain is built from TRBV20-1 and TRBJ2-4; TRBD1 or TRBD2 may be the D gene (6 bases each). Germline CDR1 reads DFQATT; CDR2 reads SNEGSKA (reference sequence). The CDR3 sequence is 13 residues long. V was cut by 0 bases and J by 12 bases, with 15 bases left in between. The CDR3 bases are TGCAGTGCTAGAGATCCAAGCCCGGGGGCTCAGTACTTC. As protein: CSARDPSPGAQYF.

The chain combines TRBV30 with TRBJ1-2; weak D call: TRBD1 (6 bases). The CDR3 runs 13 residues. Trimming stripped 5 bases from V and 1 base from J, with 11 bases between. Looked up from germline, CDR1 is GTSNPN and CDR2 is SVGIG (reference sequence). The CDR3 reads CAWRDTYNYGYTF. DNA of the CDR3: TGTGCCTGGCGGGACACTTATAACTATGGCTACACCTTC.